These T cell receptor beta chains were read from a single sample in a study of blood T cell repertoires in COVID-19. Sequenced by immunoSEQ multiplex PCR; TCRdb stores in-frame clones only, minus some. This sample has 200,000 to 300,000 clones, with approximately 90% found just once. The sample comprised peripheral blood. The receptors were gathered from a woman aged 35 to 49 with acute or convalescent COVID-19. Both conserved end residues are part of each CDR3.

j_call: TRBJ1-1; v_call: TRBV19; cdr3_aa: CASRTTGGGHTEAFF
j_call: TRBJ1-4; v_call: TRBV19; cdr3_aa: CASSRTGGAWEKLFF
j_call: TRBJ1-1; v_call: TRBV20-1; cdr3_aa: CSASRDIDMNTEAFF
j_call: TRBJ1-1; v_call: TRBV9; cdr3_aa: CASSVDDRTEAFF
j_call: TRBJ2-2; v_call: TRBV3-1/TRBV3-2; cdr3_aa: CASSQEKTSGGPNTGELFF
j_call: TRBJ2-5; v_call: TRBV5-6; cdr3_aa: CASSFGGGQETQYF
j_call: TRBJ2-2; v_call: TRBV5-1; cdr3_aa: CASSRTSANTGELFF
j_call: TRBJ1-2; v_call: TRBV7-9; cdr3_aa: CASSLGTDGGYTF
j_call: TRBJ1-2; v_call: TRBV2; cdr3_aa: CASSGRRTGGDGYTF
j_call: TRBJ1-1; v_call: TRBV14; cdr3_aa: CASSTRQGLAEAFF
j_call: TRBJ1-6; v_call: TRBV27; cdr3_aa: CASTDSTGNSPLHF
j_call: TRBJ1-1; v_call: TRBV18; cdr3_aa: CASSPRRDTEAFF
j_call: TRBJ1-5; v_call: TRBV21-1; cdr3_aa: CARRGNNQPQHF
j_call: TRBJ1-6; v_call: TRBV10-3; cdr3_aa: CAISGGQGDSPLHF
j_call: TRBJ1-1; v_call: TRBV19; cdr3_aa: CASSSTGRTEAFF
j_call: TRBJ1-2; v_call: TRBV7-8; cdr3_aa: CASSASQVPGYTF
j_call: TRBJ1-1; v_call: TRBV6-1; cdr3_aa: CASSERDRPDMNTEAFF
j_call: TRBJ1-2; v_call: TRBV27; cdr3_aa: CASSLIPGTGGDGYTF
j_call: TRBJ1-2; v_call: TRBV11-2; cdr3_aa: CASSLVVGTGAF
j_call: TRBJ2-3; v_call: TRBV3-1/TRBV3-2; cdr3_aa: CASSSRGAGTDTQYF
j_call: TRBJ1-2; v_call: TRBV7-2; cdr3_aa: CASSPDRVDGYTF
j_call: TRBJ1-1; v_call: TRBV9; cdr3_aa: CASSVGAGLNTEAFF
j_call: TRBJ2-3; v_call: TRBV11-2; cdr3_aa: CASSLGRGITDTQYF
j_call: TRBJ1-1; v_call: TRBV25-1; cdr3_aa: CASSPWGGAGNTEAFF
j_call: TRBJ1-1; v_call: TRBV6-5; cdr3_aa: CASSPTGTNTEAFF
j_call: TRBJ1-3; v_call: TRBV25-1; cdr3_aa: CASSESSAGNSGNTIYF
j_call: TRBJ2-1; v_call: TRBV2; cdr3_aa: CASSESRDYNEQFF
j_call: TRBJ2-4; v_call: TRBV2; cdr3_aa: CASSWTSGGVNIQYF
j_call: TRBJ1-1; v_call: TRBV5-1; cdr3_aa: CASSRKPGHTNTEAFF
j_call: TRBJ2-2; v_call: TRBV6-1; cdr3_aa: CASSSGLTGPGELFF
j_call: TRBJ2-5; v_call: TRBV27; cdr3_aa: CASSSYTGTAGETQYF
j_call: TRBJ2-5; v_call: TRBV9; cdr3_aa: CASSVGTTEETQYF
j_call: TRBJ1-1; v_call: TRBV6-4; cdr3_aa: CASSDSPGKRTEAFF
j_call: TRBJ1-2; v_call: TRBV5-1; cdr3_aa: CASSLALTGAYGYTF
j_call: TRBJ2-5; v_call: TRBV5-1; cdr3_aa: CASSPRVGRETQYF
j_call: TRBJ1-2; v_call: TRBV19; cdr3_aa: CASSLVGAHGYTF
j_call: TRBJ1-2; v_call: TRBV7-2; cdr3_aa: CASSLWDRGYGYTF
j_call: TRBJ2-5; v_call: TRBV29-1; cdr3_aa: CSVEDLISGGPETQYF
j_call: TRBJ1-4; v_call: TRBV25-1; cdr3_aa: CASSEYMGGGEKLFF
j_call: TRBJ1-1; v_call: TRBV11-3; cdr3_aa: CASSPGRGNTEAFF
j_call: TRBJ1-6; v_call: TRBV4-1; cdr3_aa: CASSQAPGGTSNSPLHF